This entry is about one TCR beta chain. This record comes from a study of human T cells and chemical hapten exposure. Using its own MiXCR run on the RACE reads, TCRdb lists one record per CDR3 protein. The sample lists fewer than 500,000 distinct CDR3 sequences; nearly 5% were seen once. The V gene's germline CDR1 is MNHEY and CDR2 SMNVEV (reference sequence). With 5 bases clipped from V and 3 bases from J, the junction kept 8 bases outside the gene matches. The CDR3 loop spans 15 amino acids. The time point was: patch test 1, 2 weeks after DPC sensitization. Treatment noted: therapeutic diphenylcyclopropenone sensitization with weekly scalp DPC.

This receptor was obtained from a woman aged 45-65 years with alopecia areata. Some clones in this sample may be carry-over from other donors' samples. The V gene is TRBV27, the J gene TRBJ2-7; 9 nucleotides match TRBD2. Sequencing was performed on whole blood, taken in connection with sensitization to the hapten diphenylcyclopropenone (DPC). For the CDR3, the DNA is TGTGCCAGCAGTCCCAGTAGACTAGCGGACTACGAGCAGTACTTC. Protein sequence: CASSPSRLADYEQYF.